This TCR beta chain derives from a study of preoperative IRX-2 immunotherapy in early breast cancer. Documented treatment: preoperative locoregional IRX-2 cytokine immunotherapy. This phase Ib study tested locoregional IRX-2 cytokine immunotherapy given before surgery. The ends were cut back, 2 bases at V and 6 bases at J, with 16 bases in the middle. The CDR3 is made up of 16 amino acids. From germline, CDR1 is SSHAT and CDR2 FNYEAQ (reference sequence). Libraries were prepared by immunoSEQ multiplex PCR; TCRdb keeps only in-frame clonotypes and omits some of them. The sample has around 28,000 clones, roughly 90% seen once; the top ten hold 9.8%.

This sequence originates from a human donor with breast cancer. The rearrangement uses TRBV7-7 and TRBJ2-2; D is perhaps TRBD1 or TRBD2 (5 bases each). Collection took place from a patient treated with IRX-2 immunotherapy. DNA for the CDR3: TGTGCCAGCAGCTTAACGGGGCCAACCGGAGCCGGGGAGCTGTTTTTT. Residues: CASSLTGPTGAGELFF.